This TCR beta chain was identified in a study of cytomegalovirus exposure and HLA in healthy donors. Study details: Among 150 million to 200 million T cells, an earlier analysis found approximately 110 million unique TCR beta sequences. Among the 370 or so donors who were genotyped, roughly 86% fell in the genetic ancestry cluster that is associated with self-reported Caucasian donors.

The germline gives CDR1 SNHLY, CDR2 FYNNEI. V lost 8 bases, J lost 9 bases, and 16 bases lay in between. The CDR3 contains 13 residues. With 60 Vbeta and 13 Jbeta primers, the PCR was carried out. Repertoires were generated with immunoSEQ multiplex PCR, while TCRdb's copy carries only in-frame clones and drops some. Among fewer than 120,000 clones listed, 80% were seen once. With respect to this clone: Its antigen is as yet unknown.

Whole-study findings and limits: Despite most TCR sequences being rare, some public TCRs occurred in many donors. Cytomegalovirus status was reportedly diagnosed by the classifier with high sensitivity and specificity.

The chain has TRBV2 and TRBJ2-2; TRBD1 might be the D (6 bases). Sequences were obtained from PBMCs. The receptor's source is an older woman in good health and CMV-seropositive. The CDR3 loop is CASDRFDRRELFF. The CDR3 DNA reads TGTGCCAGCGACAGGTTCGACCGGCGGGAGCTGTTTTTT.